The 20 T cell receptor beta chains presented below share a single source sample, sequenced in a study of T cell repertoires in cytomegalovirus infection. TCRdb processed the reads anew with MiXCR; each CDR3 protein has one entry. The repertoire holds about 250,000 distinct CDR3 sequences, with 9% to 15% as singletons. Material for sequencing was PBMCs. The receptors derive from a human donor in good health (CMV status not recorded). Some clones in this sample may be carry-over from other donors' samples.

V and J are TRBV4-3 and TRBJ1-1; TRBD1 might be the D (5 bases). The CDR3 runs to 15 residues. CDR1 is LGHNA, CDR2 YSLEER, per germline. V dropped 0 bases and J dropped 3 bases, with 11 bases sitting between them. The CDR3, as DNA: TGCGCCAGCAGCCAAGATCTTGGGGGTGACACTGAAGCTTTCTTT. Translation gives CASSQDLGGDTEAFF.

This clonotype was observed at least ten times. CDR3 region: CASSSYLEIEQYF. DNA of the CDR3: TGTGCCAGCAGCTCCTATCTTGAGATCGAGCAGTACTTC. The gene calls are TRBV7-2 and TRBJ2-7; D gene uncertain. V gave up 4 bases and J gave up 6 bases, with 13 bases separating them. This CDR3 is 13 amino acids long. Looked up from germline, CDR1 is SGHTA and CDR2 is FQGNSA.

There are a few counts of this clonotype. The chain joins TRBV30 to TRBJ2-6, with unresolved D. V was pared by 0 bases and J by 0 bases, with 15 bases between. The CDR3 is 18 residues long. Germline values: CDR1 GTSNPN, CDR2 SVGIG (reference sequence). CDR3 coding DNA: TGTGCCTGGAGTGTCCCCAATTACGGCCTCTCTGGGGCCAACGTCCTGACTTTC. Its translation is CAWSVPNYGLSGANVLTF.

This clonotype was detected only a few times. The chain links TRBV7-9 to TRBJ2-5; tentative D call: TRBD1 (6 bases). The V end was cut by 2 bases, the J end by 5 bases, with 15 bases between. The CDR3 has 15 residues. CDR1 is SEHNR, CDR2 FQNEAQ, per germline (reference sequence). The CDR3 DNA follows: TGTGCCAGCAGCTTAACCCCGGTTAGGGGGGAGACCCAGTACTTC. It yields the protein CASSLTPVRGETQYF.

The chain combines TRBV20-1 with TRBJ2-1; 9 bases are a match to TRBD2. Germline trimming cut 1 base from V and 4 bases from J; bases unmatched to any gene: 2. CDR1 is DFQATT, CDR2 SNEGSKA, per germline (reference sequence). The CDR3 has 14 residues. CDR3 amino acids: CSARAAGGYNEQFF. The DNA for the CDR3 is TGCAGTGCTAGAGCCGCGGGGGGGTACAATGAGCAGTTCTTC.

This clonotype was counted at least ten times. V usage is TRBV7-3 and J usage is TRBJ2-2; D gene unclear. V dropped 5 bases and J dropped 4 bases, with 14 bases sitting between them. The CDR3 spans 15 residues. Per the germline V gene, CDR1 is SGHTA and CDR2 is FQGTGA. The CDR3 spells CASSHPGRSTGELFF. The CDR3 DNA sequence: TGTGCCAGCAGCCATCCCGGCCGTAGCACCGGGGAGCTGTTTTTT.

This clonotype has ten or more counts. The chain has TRBV5-1 and TRBJ2-5; no definite D call. The V and J ends lost 0 bases and 1 base respectively, with 13 bases between them. There are 16 residues in the CDR3. The V gene's germline CDR1 is SGHRS and CDR2 YFSETQ. The CDR3 DNA reads as TGCGCCAGCAGCTTGGCCGTCGGTAGATCCCAAGAGACCCAGTACTTC. Residues: CASSLAVGRSQETQYF.

V is TRBV14 and J is TRBJ2-3, with 8 bases matching TRBD2. Trimming removed 0 bases from V and 4 bases from J; junction bases left unmatched: 15. The CDR3 contains 19 residues. Per germline, CDR1 SGHDN and CDR2 FVKESK. This chain's CDR3 is CASSQDPRKGSGVPDTQYF. In DNA, the CDR3 is TGTGCCAGCAGCCAAGATCCTAGAAAAGGTAGCGGGGTGCCAGATACGCAGTATTTT. Full variable domain (outside the CDR3, taken from reference TRBV14 and TRBJ2-3): EAGVTQFPSHSVIEKGQTVTLRCDPISGHDNLYWYRRVMGKEIKFLLHFVKESKQDESGMPNNRFLAERTGGTYSTLKVQPAELEDSGVYFCASSQDPRKGSGVPDTQYFGPGTRLTVL.

Ten or more counts support this clonotype. V and J are TRBV7-9 and TRBJ1-5; D is perhaps TRBD1 (5 bases). Germline V gives CDR1 SEHNR, CDR2 FQNEAQ (reference sequence). V shed 1 base and J shed 11 bases, with 9 bases lying between them. The CDR3 totals 12 residues. Here the CDR3 reads CASSLGGGSQHF. The CDR3 DNA is TGTGCCAGCAGCTTAGGGGGGGGGTCCCAGCATTTT.

The V call is TRBV29-1, the J call TRBJ1-4; 11 bases fit TRBD1. V shed 6 bases and J 4 bases; nucleotides not matched to a gene: 10. Per the germline V gene, CDR1 is SQVTM and CDR2 is ANQGSEA. The CDR3 covers 16 residues. The CDR3 DNA sequence: TGCAGCGTCACCCTTTTCGGGACAGGGGGTAATGAAAAACTGTTTTTT. This sequence encodes CSVTLFGTGGNEKLFF.

The sample holds one count of this clonotype. This may be a read error, as it is one base from a much larger clone. The J gene is TRBJ2-1, the V gene TRBV14; unclear D gene. V lost 0 bases and J lost 2, with 14 bases in between. CDR3 length equals 17 residues. CDR1 and CDR2 from the germline V gene are SGHDN and FVKESK. The CDR3 spells CASSQDSELTAYNEQFF. The CDR3, as DNA: TGTGCCAGCAGCCAAGATTCGGAACTCACAGCCTACAATGAGCAGTTCTTC.

The sample holds a few counts of this clonotype. The CDR3 DNA is TGCAGCGTTGTCGGTAATCTTGGGACAGGGCAGTACTTC. This codes for CSVVGNLGTGQYF. The gene calls are TRBV29-1 and TRBJ2-7; 8 positions agree with TRBD1. The CDR3 spans 13 residues. With 4 bases clipped from V and 9 bases from J, the junction kept 11 bases outside the gene matches. CDR1 and CDR2 from the germline V gene are SQVTM and ANQGSEA.

The sample holds many counts of this clonotype. The V gene is TRBV19, the J gene TRBJ1-1; no firm D call. CDR1 is LNHDA, CDR2 SQIVND, per germline (reference sequence). V lost 0 bases and J lost 1, with 9 bases in between. The length of the CDR3 is 15 residues. The CDR3: CASSIEWSGNTEAFF. CDR3 in DNA: TGTGCCAGTAGTATAGAATGGTCAGGGAACACTGAAGCTTTCTTT.

This clonotype came up many times. The chain employs TRBV6-8 and TRBJ1-1, with D unclear. Per germline, CDR1 MNHGY and CDR2 SAAAGT. Deletions cut 8 bases from V and 1 base from J, with 11 bases between. This CDR3 contains 13 residues. This CDR3 reads CASWRVTNTEAFF. The CDR3 DNA reads as TGTGCCAGCTGGCGGGTGACGAACACTGAAGCTTTCTTT.

This clonotype has a count of ten or more. The chain recombines TRBV7-2 with TRBJ2-3; 12 nucleotides match TRBD2. V was pared by 1 base and J by 0 bases, with 5 bases of the junction left unmatched. There are 18 residues in the CDR3. Germline V CDR1 and CDR2: SGHTA, FQGNSA. CDR3 nucleotides: TGTGCCAGCAGCTTAGTCCCCACTAGCGGGAGGAGCACAGATACGCAGTATTTT. Encoded protein: CASSLVPTSGRSTDTQYF.

This clonotype occurred many times. The V call is TRBV7-2, the J call TRBJ2-7; D remains ambiguous. In germline, CDR1 is SGHTA, CDR2 FQGNSA. Trimming shortened V by 2 bases and J by 1 base, and 9 bases separated the two germline ends. CDR3 length: 14 amino acids. CDR3 coding DNA: TGTGCCAGCAGCTTAAGTAGAAGTTCCTACGAGCAGTACTTC. Translation: CASSLSRSSYEQYF.

This chain connects TRBV14 to TRBJ1-5; no clear D gene. Trimming shortened V by 1 base and J by 9 bases, and 10 bases separated the two germline ends. Germline-derived CDR1 and CDR2 are SGHDN and FVKESK. This CDR3 comprises 13 residues. CDR3 DNA: TGTGCCAGCAGCCAAGGATTCGGTATGCCCCAGCATTTT. Translation: CASSQGFGMPQHF.

This clonotype was counted many times. The genes are TRBV28 and TRBJ2-7; tentatively, D is TRBD1 (6 bases). The CDR3 has 12 residues. Trimming pared 5 bases from V and 5 bases from J, leaving 10 bases between. From germline, CDR1 is MDHEN and CDR2 SYDVKM. The CDR3 region has the DNA TGTGCCAGCAGTCCACAGGGAAACGAGCAGTACTTC. Amino acid sequence: CASSPQGNEQYF.

In regard to this clonotype: A single base separates this from a much larger clone, so it may be a read error. The chain carries TRBV28 and TRBJ2-1, with 10 bases that match TRBD1. The CDR3 consists of 15 residues. The germline gives CDR1 MDHEN, CDR2 SYDVKM. CDR3 in DNA: TGTGTCAGCAGTTCGGGACAGGGGCGAACTGGTGAGCAGTTCTTC. It encodes CVSSSGQGRTGEQFF.

This clonotype was counted between two and nine times. This chain links TRBV4-1 with TRBJ1-1, with D unclear. CDR3 length equals 15 residues. Germline values: CDR1 MGHRA, CDR2 YSYEKL. Trimming took off 2 bases at V and 3 bases at J, with 13 bases between the two ends. The CDR3, as DNA: TGCGCCAGCAGCCAACAGACCCGGGGAGACACTGAAGCTTTCTTT. It yields the protein CASSQQTRGDTEAFF.